This T cell receptor (beta chain) is from a study of shared clonotypes between healthy human individuals. Overall study: The plates for each donor numbered three CD4 naive, three CD4 memory, two CD8 naive and one CD8 memory.

This table comes from immunoSEQ multiplex PCR, and its TCRdb copy is limited to in-frame clones, with some not included. The profile covers approximately 99,000 clones, with roughly 70% appearing a single time and approximately 25% taken by the ten largest. This clone was seen many times. Antigen specificity is unknown. General study points: Generally, naive subsets (rather than memory subsets) showed larger estimated richness. Non-shared clonotypes showed lower generation probabilities than clonotypes common to all four donors.

Germline V lookup: CDR1 MGHDK, CDR2 SYGVNS. The CDR3 has 17 amino acids. The V and J ends lost 2 bases and 4 bases respectively, with 18 bases between them. The sequence was obtained from a young woman in good health. The gene calls are TRBV25-1 and TRBJ1-5, with TRBD1 as a possible D gene (6 bases). Material for sequencing was memory CD8+ T cells sorted from blood. Subset meaning: CD45RO+ cells pooled with CCR7-negative TemRA cells. The CDR3 region has the DNA TGTGCCAGCAGTGAACGGGACACCTCCGATCCAAATCAGCCCCAGCATTTT. This sequence encodes CASSERDTSDPNQPQHF.